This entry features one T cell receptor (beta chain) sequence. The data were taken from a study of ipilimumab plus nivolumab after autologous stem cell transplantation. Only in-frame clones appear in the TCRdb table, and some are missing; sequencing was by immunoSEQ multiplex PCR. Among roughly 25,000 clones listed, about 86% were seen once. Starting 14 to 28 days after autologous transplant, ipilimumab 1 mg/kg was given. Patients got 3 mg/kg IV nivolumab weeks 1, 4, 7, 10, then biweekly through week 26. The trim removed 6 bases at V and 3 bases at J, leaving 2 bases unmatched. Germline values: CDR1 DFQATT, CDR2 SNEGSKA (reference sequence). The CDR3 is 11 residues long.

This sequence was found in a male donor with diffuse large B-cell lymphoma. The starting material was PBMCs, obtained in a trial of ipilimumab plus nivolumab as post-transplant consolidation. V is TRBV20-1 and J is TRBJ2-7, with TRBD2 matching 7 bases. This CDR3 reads CSAGGNYEQYF. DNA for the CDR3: TGCAGTGCGGGGGGGAACTACGAGCAGTACTTC.